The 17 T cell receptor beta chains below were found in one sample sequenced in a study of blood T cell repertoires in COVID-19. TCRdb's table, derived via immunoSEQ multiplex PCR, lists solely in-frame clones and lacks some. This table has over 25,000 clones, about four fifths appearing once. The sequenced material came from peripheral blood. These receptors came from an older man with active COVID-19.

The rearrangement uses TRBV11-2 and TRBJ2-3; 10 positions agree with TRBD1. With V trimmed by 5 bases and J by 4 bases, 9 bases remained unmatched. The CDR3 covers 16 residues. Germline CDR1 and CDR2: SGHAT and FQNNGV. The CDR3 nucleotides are TGTGCCAGCAGCGCCCGGGACAGGGGATCGCCAGATACGCAGTATTTT. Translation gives CASSARDRGSPDTQYF.

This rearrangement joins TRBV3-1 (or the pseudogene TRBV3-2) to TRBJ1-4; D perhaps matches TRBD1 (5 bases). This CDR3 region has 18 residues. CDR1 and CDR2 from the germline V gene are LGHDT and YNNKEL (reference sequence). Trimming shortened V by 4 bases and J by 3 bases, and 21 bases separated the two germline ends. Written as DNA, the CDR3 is TGTGCCAGCAGCCCTCCTACTGGGAGGGGTGTACCTAATGAAAAACTGTTTTTT. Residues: CASSPPTGRGVPNEKLFF.

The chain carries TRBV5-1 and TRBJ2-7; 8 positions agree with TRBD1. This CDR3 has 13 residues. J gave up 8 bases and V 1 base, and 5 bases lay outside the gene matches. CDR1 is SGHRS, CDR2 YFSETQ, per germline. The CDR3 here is CASSLLDRGKQYF. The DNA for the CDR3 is TGCGCCAGCAGCTTGTTAGACAGGGGAAAGCAGTACTTC.

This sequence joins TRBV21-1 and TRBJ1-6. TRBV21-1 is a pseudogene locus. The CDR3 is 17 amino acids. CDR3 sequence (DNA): TGTGCCAGCACCAAAGAAGAGGGGGGGGGCGCGTCCTCACCCCTCCACTTT. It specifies CASTKEEGGGASSPLHF.

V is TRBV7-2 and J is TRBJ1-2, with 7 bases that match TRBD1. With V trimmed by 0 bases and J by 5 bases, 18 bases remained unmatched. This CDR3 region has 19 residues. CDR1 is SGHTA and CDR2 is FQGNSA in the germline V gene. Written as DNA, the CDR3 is TGTGCCAGCAGCTTAGCGATACCCAGACCGGGACAGCAAACTTATGGCTACACCTTC. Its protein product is CASSLAIPRPGQQTYGYTF.

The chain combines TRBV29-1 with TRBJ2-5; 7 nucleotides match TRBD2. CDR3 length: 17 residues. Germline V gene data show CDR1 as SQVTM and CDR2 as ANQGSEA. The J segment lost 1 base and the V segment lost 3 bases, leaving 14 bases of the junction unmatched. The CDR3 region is CSVEAPWGGRAQETQYF. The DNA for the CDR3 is TGCAGCGTTGAGGCCCCATGGGGAGGGCGGGCCCAAGAGACCCAGTACTTC.

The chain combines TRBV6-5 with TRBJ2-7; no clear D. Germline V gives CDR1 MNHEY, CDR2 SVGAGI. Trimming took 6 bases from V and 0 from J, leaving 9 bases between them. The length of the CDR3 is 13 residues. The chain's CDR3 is CASSQLRSYEQYF. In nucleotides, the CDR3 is TGTGCCAGCAGCCAACTACGCTCCTACGAGCAGTACTTC.

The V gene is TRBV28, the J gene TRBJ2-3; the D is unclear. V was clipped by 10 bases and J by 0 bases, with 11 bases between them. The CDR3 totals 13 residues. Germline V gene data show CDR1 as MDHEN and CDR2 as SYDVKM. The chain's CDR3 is CATEPSSTDTQYF. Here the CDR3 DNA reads TGTGCCACCGAGCCGTCTAGCACAGATACGCAGTATTTT.

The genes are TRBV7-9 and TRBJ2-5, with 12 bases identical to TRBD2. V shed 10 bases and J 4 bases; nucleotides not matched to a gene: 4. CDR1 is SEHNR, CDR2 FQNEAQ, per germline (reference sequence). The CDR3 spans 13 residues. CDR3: CATKGLAGETQYF. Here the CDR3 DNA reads TGTGCCACGAAGGGACTAGCGGGAGAGACCCAGTACTTC.

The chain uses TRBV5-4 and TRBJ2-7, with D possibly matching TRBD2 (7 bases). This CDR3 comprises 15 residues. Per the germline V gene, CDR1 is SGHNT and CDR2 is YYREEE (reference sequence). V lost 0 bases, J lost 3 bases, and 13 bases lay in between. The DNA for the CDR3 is TGTGCCAGCAGCTTGGCGGGGGGCAAGGTCTACGAGCAGTACTTC. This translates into CASSLAGGKVYEQYF.

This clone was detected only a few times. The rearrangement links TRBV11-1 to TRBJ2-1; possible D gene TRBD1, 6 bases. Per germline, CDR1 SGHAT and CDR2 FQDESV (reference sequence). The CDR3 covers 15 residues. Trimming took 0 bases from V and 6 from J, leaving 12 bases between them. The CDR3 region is CASSLAGGVINEQFF. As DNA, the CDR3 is TGTGCCAGCAGCTTAGCAGGGGGAGTTATCAATGAGCAGTTCTTC.

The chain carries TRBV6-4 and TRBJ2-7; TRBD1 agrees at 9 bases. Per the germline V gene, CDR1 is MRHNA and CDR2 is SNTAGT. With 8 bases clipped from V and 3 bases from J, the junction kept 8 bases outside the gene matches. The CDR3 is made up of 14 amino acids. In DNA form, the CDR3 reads TGTGCCAGCTGGCCGGGACAGGGTTTCTACGAGCAGTACTTC. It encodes CASWPGQGFYEQYF.

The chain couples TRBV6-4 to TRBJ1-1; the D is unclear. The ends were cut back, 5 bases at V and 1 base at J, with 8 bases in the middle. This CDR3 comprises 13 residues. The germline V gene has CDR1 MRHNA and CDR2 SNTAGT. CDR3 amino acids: CASSYEKNTEAFF. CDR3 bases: TGTGCCAGCAGTTATGAGAAGAACACTGAAGCTTTCTTT.

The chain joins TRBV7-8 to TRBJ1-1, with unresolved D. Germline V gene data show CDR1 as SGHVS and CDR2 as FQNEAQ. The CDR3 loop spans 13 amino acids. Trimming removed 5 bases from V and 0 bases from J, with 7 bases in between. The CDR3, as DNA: TGTGCCAGCAGCCGAGGGCTGAACACTGAAGCTTTCTTT. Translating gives CASSRGLNTEAFF.

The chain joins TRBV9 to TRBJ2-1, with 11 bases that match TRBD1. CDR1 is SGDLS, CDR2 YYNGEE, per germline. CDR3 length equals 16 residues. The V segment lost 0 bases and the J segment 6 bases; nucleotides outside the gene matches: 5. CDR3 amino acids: CASSVGSGTGGNEQFF. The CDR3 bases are TGTGCCAGCAGCGTAGGATCCGGGACAGGGGGCAATGAGCAGTTCTTC.

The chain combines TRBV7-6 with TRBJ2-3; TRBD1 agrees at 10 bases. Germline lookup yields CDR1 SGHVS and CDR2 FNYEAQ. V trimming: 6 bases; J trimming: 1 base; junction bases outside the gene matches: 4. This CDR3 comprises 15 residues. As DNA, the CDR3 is TGTGCCAGCAGGACCGGGACAGGGGGCACAGATACGCAGTATTTT. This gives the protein CASRTGTGGTDTQYF.

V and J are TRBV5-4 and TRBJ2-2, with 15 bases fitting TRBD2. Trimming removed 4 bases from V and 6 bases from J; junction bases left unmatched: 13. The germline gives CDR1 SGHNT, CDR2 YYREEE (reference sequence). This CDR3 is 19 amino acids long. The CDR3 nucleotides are TGTGCCAGCAGCCCCACGCGGGGACTAGCGGGGGGCGTGGCCGGGGAGCTGTTTTTT. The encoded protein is CASSPTRGLAGGVAGELFF.